The T cell receptor (beta chain) described here comes from a study of T cell repertoires in cytomegalovirus infection. Background on the study: Public signatures in TCR beta pointed to CMV infection and matching HLA type. Overall study findings and caveats: The study found HLA-C-restricted CMV-specific TCR beta clonotypes dominating the ex vivo response.

TCRdb independently ran MiXCR on the reads; one entry per CDR3 protein. The sample carries about 920,000 distinct CDR3 sequences, approximately 31% recorded once. This CDR3 is built from 17 residues. Per germline, CDR1 SNHLY and CDR2 FYNNEI. Trimming took off 11 bases at V and 0 bases at J, with 25 bases between the two ends. Of note for this clonotype: Its antigen is not known.

The sample in question was cultured CD8+ T cells from PBMCs, obtained from culture after CMV antigen stimulation. The V and J genes are TRBV2 and TRBJ1-1; D is unresolved. This TCR derives from a human donor in good health (CMV status not recorded). Some clones in this sample may be carry-over from other donors' samples. The CDR3 here is CALAGSSLSPVNTEAFF. The CDR3 bases are TGTGCCCTGGCCGGCAGTTCGCTTTCCCCTGTGAACACTGAAGCTTTCTTT.